The 24 T cell receptor beta chains listed next were all sequenced from one sample in a study of T-cell memory formation after mild COVID-19. In TCRdb, the 5' RACE reads were re-called with MiXCR into one record per CDR3 protein. The sample has about 560,000 distinct CDR3 sequences, roughly a fifth seen once; the top ten hold 7.5% to 9.5%. Sequencing was carried out using PBMCs or a T cell subset sorted from them (not recorded which). Receptors were obtained from an adult woman who had mild COVID-19 (a few samples of this study predate the infection). Cell type and time point are not known.

The gene calls are TRBV6-1 and TRBJ1-3, with unresolved D. The CDR3 contains 12 residues. The germline V and J ends were trimmed by 6 bases and 4 bases, with 7 bases remaining between them. Germline CDR1 MNHNS, CDR2 SASEGT. The CDR3 DNA reads as TGTGCCAGCAGCGGTAGCGGAAACACCATATATTTT. Residues: CASSGSGNTIYF.

This clonotype was picked up a small number of times. The chain recombines TRBV5-5 with TRBJ1-5, with 8 bases that match TRBD1. Per germline, CDR1 SGHKS and CDR2 YYEKEE (reference sequence). This CDR3 has 16 residues. The V gene end was trimmed by 6 bases and the J gene end by 2 bases; junction bases not matched to a gene: 10. CDR3 nucleotide sequence: TGTGCCAGCACCTACCTACCGGGACAGGGCAATCAGCCCCAGCATTTT. It translates to CASTYLPGQGNQPQHF.

As DNA, the CDR3 is TGCGCCAGCAGCCGGGACAGTAGAAGAAGCACAGATACGCAGTATTTT. Encoded protein: CASSRDSRRSTDTQYF. The chain carries TRBV4-3 and TRBJ2-3; 7 nucleotides align to TRBD1. CDR3 length: 16 amino acids. The germline gives CDR1 LGHNA, CDR2 YSLEER. V gave up 4 bases and J gave up 0 bases; unmatched junction bases: 7.

This chain links TRBV27 with TRBJ2-1; perhaps TRBD2 as D (6 bases). The V gene's germline CDR1 is MNHEY and CDR2 SMNVEV (reference sequence). CDR3 size: 14 residues. Trimming left V 6 bases short and J 4 bases short, with 13 bases between. The CDR3 region is CASSGLAHYNEQFF. CDR3 DNA sequence: TGTGCCAGCAGCGGGCTAGCGCATTACAATGAGCAGTTCTTC.

This chain links TRBV7-3 with TRBJ2-4; 9 nucleotides match TRBD1. Trimming cost V 3 bases and J 7 bases; bases outside gene matches: 1. This CDR3 has 13 amino acids. CDR1 is SGHTA, CDR2 FQGTGA, per germline. The CDR3 nucleotides are TGTGCCAGCAGCTTCGGACAGGGGAACATTCAGTACTTC. This sequence encodes CASSFGQGNIQYF.

This rearrangement joins TRBV7-3 to TRBJ2-3; 9 positions match TRBD2. The CDR3 length is 17 residues. Germline V gene lookup returns CDR1 SGHTA and CDR2 FQGTGA. The J segment lost 2 bases and the V segment lost 0 bases, leaving 6 bases of the junction unmatched. Here the CDR3 reads CASSLTKGGRATDTQYF. The CDR3 bases are TGTGCCAGCAGCTTAACTAAGGGCGGGAGGGCCACAGATACGCAGTATTTT.

This clonotype was seen repeatedly, ten times or more. The chain combines TRBV20-1 with TRBJ2-3; possibly TRBD2 for D (5 bases). V was pared by 6 bases and J by 1 base, with 20 bases between. Germline V gene lookup returns CDR1 DFQATT and CDR2 SNEGSKA (reference sequence). The length of the CDR3 is 16 residues. CDR3: CSAPPTGSSRTDTQYF. CDR3 nucleotide sequence: TGCAGTGCCCCCCCGACGGGAAGCTCGCGCACAGATACGCAGTATTTT.

This chain uses TRBV2 with TRBJ1-2, with 8 positions matching TRBD1. V was pared by 10 bases and J by 3 bases, with 7 bases of the junction left unmatched. Germline CDR1 reads SNHLY; CDR2 reads FYNNEI. The CDR3 runs 13 residues. The CDR3 region is CAISDRADYGYTF. The CDR3 nucleotides read TGTGCCATTTCGGACAGGGCGGACTATGGCTACACCTTC.

In its sample, this clonotype was seen many times. This rearrangement joins TRBV10-3 to TRBJ2-3; D is undetermined. The CDR3 sequence is 13 residues long. V lost 10 bases and J 4 bases, leaving 15 bases between the germline ends. The V gene's germline CDR1 is ENHRY and CDR2 SYGVKD. The CDR3 region has the DNA TGTGCCACCTGTACCACGCCCTCAGATACGCAGTATTTT. Translating it yields CATCTTPSDTQYF.

The gene calls are TRBV7-9 and TRBJ2-5; D might be TRBD2 (5 bases). V gave up 4 bases and J gave up 3 bases, with 9 bases separating them. The CDR3 is made up of 13 amino acids. Germline V gene data show CDR1 as SEHNR and CDR2 as FQNEAQ (reference sequence). The CDR3, as DNA: TGTGCCAGCAGCTCCGGGGTGGAAGAGACCCAGTACTTC. Its translation is CASSSGVEETQYF.

A few counts support this clonotype. V and J are TRBV20-1 and TRBJ2-1; 7 nucleotides line up with TRBD2. The ends lost 3 bases at V and 6 bases at J; junction bases unmatched: 11. Germline V CDR1 and CDR2: DFQATT, SNEGSKA (reference sequence). CDR3 length: 15 amino acids. The CDR3 protein is CSASGGLGSTNEQFF. CDR3 nucleotides: TGCAGTGCTAGTGGTGGACTAGGGTCCACCAATGAGCAGTTCTTC.

The chain combines TRBV5-1 with TRBJ1-4; 8 nucleotides align to TRBD1. V gave up 4 bases and J gave up 3 bases; unmatched junction bases: 5. The CDR3 is 15 residues long. CDR1 is SGHRS, CDR2 YFSETQ, per germline. The CDR3 loop reads CASSRAQGANEKLFF. The CDR3 coding sequence is TGCGCCAGCAGCCGAGCACAGGGGGCTAATGAAAAACTGTTTTTT.

The chain couples TRBV12-3 or TRBV12-4 to TRBJ1-1, with TRBD1 identical over 9 bases. Trimming took 4 bases from V and 7 from J; bases not matched to a gene: 7. The CDR3 covers 14 residues. In DNA, the CDR3 is TGTGCCAGCAGTTCCCTACAGGGGGCGGTTGAAGCTTTCTTT. This sequence encodes CASSSLQGAVEAFF.

This clonotype was counted only a few times. The chain employs TRBV5-1 and TRBJ1-4; D perhaps matches TRBD1 (5 bases). CDR1 is SGHRS and CDR2 is YFSETQ in the germline V gene. There are 14 residues in the CDR3. Trimming removed 5 bases at V and 1 base at J, with 9 bases between. The CDR3 spells CASRADRTNEKLFF. As DNA, the CDR3 is TGCGCCAGCAGAGCAGACAGAACTAATGAAAAACTGTTTTTT. Drawing the rest from reference TRBV5-1 and TRBJ1-4, the complete variable domain is KAGVTQTPRYLIKTRGQQVTLSCSPISGHRSVSWYQQTPGQGLQFLFEYFSETQRNKGNFPGRFSGRQFSNSRSEMNVSTLELGDSALYLCASRADRTNEKLFFGSGTQLSVL.

The chain employs TRBV29-1 and TRBJ1-2, with D perhaps TRBD1 (6 bases). There are 13 residues in the CDR3. V shed 6 bases and J shed 4 bases, with 15 bases lying between them. The germline CDR1 and CDR2 sequences are SQVTM and ANQGSEA. This CDR3 is CSVETTGIYGYTF. CDR3 sequence (DNA): TGCAGCGTGGAAACGACAGGCATCTATGGCTACACCTTC.

This clonotype was observed a handful of times. The chain is built from TRBV6-5 and TRBJ2-5; tentative D call: TRBD2 (5 bases). V dropped 8 bases and J dropped 4 bases, with 14 bases sitting between them. This CDR3 contains 13 residues. Germline CDR1 reads MNHEY; CDR2 reads SVGAGI. CDR3 residues: CASLGRGGETQYF. The CDR3 bases are TGTGCCAGCCTCGGGCGCGGAGGAGAGACCCAGTACTTC.

A few counts support this clonotype. The J gene is TRBJ1-2, the V gene TRBV30, with 7 bases aligning to TRBD1. J lost 8 bases, V lost 7 bases, and 22 bases had no gene match. Per germline, CDR1 GTSNPN and CDR2 SVGIG (reference sequence). The CDR3 is made up of 16 amino acids. The CDR3 nucleotides are TGTGCCTCGGACCCGGATAACCCGACAGGGCTTGGCGGCTACACCTTC. Translation: CASDPDNPTGLGGYTF.

The chain carries TRBV19 and TRBJ1-5; tentatively, D is TRBD1 (6 bases). CDR3 length equals 14 residues. The germline CDR1 and CDR2 sequences are LNHDA and SQIVND (reference sequence). V shed 1 base and J shed 6 bases, with 10 bases lying between them. CDR3 nucleotides: TGTGCCAGTAGTATAGGGCAGGGGCTTCAGCCCCAGCATTTT. This sequence encodes CASSIGQGLQPQHF.

This clonotype occurred a few times. The J gene is TRBJ2-6, the V gene TRBV10-3; TRBD1 agrees at 11 bases. V dropped 6 bases and J dropped 0; count of bases not matched to a gene: 4. The CDR3 runs to 17 residues. Germline CDR1 is ENHRY and CDR2 is SYGVKD. CDR3 nucleotide sequence: TGTGCCATCAGATCCGGGACAGGGGGCTCTGGGGCCAACGTCCTGACTTTC. Translating gives CAIRSGTGGSGANVLTF.

This clonotype was detected many times. The CDR3, as DNA: TGTGCCAGCAGCTTGGACTCACGCGGGATGATATACGAGCAGTACTTC. It translates to CASSLDSRGMIYEQYF. The genes are TRBV5-4 and TRBJ2-7; tentative D call: TRBD2 (6 bases). Looked up from germline, CDR1 is SGHNT and CDR2 is YYREEE (reference sequence). V was clipped by 0 bases and J by 4 bases, with 17 bases between them. The CDR3 extends over 16 amino acids.

The chain combines TRBV15 with TRBJ1-4; 7 bases are shared with TRBD1. This CDR3 comprises 16 residues. V shed 1 base, J shed 8 bases, and the junction held 10 bases outside the gene matches. The germline gives CDR1 LNHNV, CDR2 YYDKDF (reference sequence). The CDR3 bases are TGTGCCACCAGCAGAGGATCCTTGACAGGGAACGAAAAACTGTTTTTT. Translating gives CATSRGSLTGNEKLFF.

The J gene is TRBJ2-2, the V gene TRBV12-3 or TRBV12-4, with D tentatively TRBD2 (6 bases). This CDR3 contains 15 residues. Trimming shortened V by 3 bases and J by 3 bases, and 11 bases separated the two germline ends. The chain's CDR3 is CASSLASEYTGELFF. The CDR3 DNA reads as TGTGCCAGCAGTTTGGCTAGCGAATACACCGGGGAGCTGTTTTTT.

The rearrangement uses TRBV2 and TRBJ1-2, with D hard to call. CDR1 and CDR2 (germline): SNHLY, FYNNEI. The CDR3 consists of 14 residues. Trimming removed 1 base from V and 4 bases from J, with 10 bases in between. The CDR3 DNA reads as TGTGCCAGCAGTGAAGTCCTCGCTCTCTATGGCTACACCTTC. Translated: CASSEVLALYGYTF. Filled out from reference TRBV2 and TRBJ1-2, the complete variable domain reads EPEVTQTPSHQVTQMGQEVILRCVPISNHLYFYWYRQILGQKVEFLVSFYNNEISEKSEIFDDQFSVERPDGSNFTLKIRSTKLEDSAMYFCASSEVLALYGYTFGSGTRLTVV.

In its sample, this clonotype was seen many times. The CDR3 DNA sequence: TGCGCCAGCAGCGGGACAGGGTCATCCTACGAGCAGTACTTC. As protein: CASSGTGSSYEQYF. This chain connects TRBV5-1 to TRBJ2-7; the match to TRBD1 covers 9 bases. Germline CDR1 SGHRS, CDR2 YFSETQ. The CDR3 sequence is 14 residues long. V lost 4 bases to trimming and J lost 1 base; unmatched junction nucleotides: 3. The whole variable domain, remainder taken from reference TRBV5-1 and TRBJ2-7, is KAGVTQTPRYLIKTRGQQVTLSCSPISGHRSVSWYQQTPGQGLQFLFEYFSETQRNKGNFPGRFSGRQFSNSRSEMNVSTLELGDSALYLCASSGTGSSYEQYFGPGTRLTVT.